These 24 T cell receptor beta chains were all obtained from the same sample, sequenced in a study of T cells in Graves' hyperthyroidism and ophthalmopathy. RNA transcripts yielded amplified TCR beta CDR3 regions. First-round RT-PCR with HTBI primers amplified the TCR CDR3 region. TCRdb fed the multiplex PCR reads into MiXCR, producing one record per CDR3 protein. The profile shows hundreds of thousands of distinct CDR3 sequences, around 46% of them singletons. Sequencing was carried out using peripheral blood or thyroid tissue (not recorded which). The origin of the receptors is a woman between 18 and 29 years old with Graves' hyperthyroidism.

This clonotype was found many times. The chain carries TRBV20-1 and TRBJ1-2; TRBD1 aligns across 8 bases. The CDR3 is 13 residues long. In germline, CDR1 is DFQATT, CDR2 SNEGSKA (reference sequence). J gave up 8 bases and V 0 bases, and 5 bases lay outside the gene matches. This CDR3 is CSARDDRGEGYTF. DNA for the CDR3: TGCAGTGCTAGAGATGACAGGGGCGAAGGCTACACCTTC.

This clonotype was detected only a few times. Sequence at one end of the junction differs from germline and may be a read error. The gene calls are TRBV7-2 and TRBJ2-7, with D possibly called TRBD1 or TRBD2 (5 bases each). The CDR3 length is 15 residues. Germline-derived CDR1 and CDR2 are SGHTA and FQGNSA. CDR3 sequence: CASSLGALPGYEQYF. The CDR3 nucleotides read TGTGCTAGCAGCTTAGGGGCCTTGCCGGGATACGAGCAGTACTTC.

On this clonotype itself: This may arise from a read error, as a much more abundant clone is one base away. The rearrangement joins TRBV10-3 to TRBJ2-5; TRBD1 matches at 8 bases. This CDR3 has 11 residues. CDR1 is ENHRY, CDR2 SYGVKD, per germline. Germline trimming cut 10 bases from V and 5 bases from J; bases unmatched to any gene: 3. Written as DNA, the CDR3 is TGTGCCACATACAGGGGGGAGACCCAGTACTTC. It specifies CATYRGETQYF.

Only a few counts were recorded for this clonotype. The J gene is TRBJ2-7, the V gene TRBV9; 7 bases are a match to TRBD2. V shed 4 bases, J shed 0 bases, and the junction held 7 bases outside the gene matches. This CDR3 comprises 15 residues. Germline assignment: CDR1 SGDLS and CDR2 YYNGEE. The CDR3 sequence is CASSSTRDYSYEQYF. The CDR3 nucleotides are TGTGCCAGCAGCTCAACCCGGGACTACTCCTACGAGCAGTACTTC.

This clonotype was recorded only once. With a much larger clone just one base away, this may be a read error. This chain connects TRBV2 to TRBJ1-2, with TRBD1 as a possible D gene (5 bases). CDR1 is SNHLY and CDR2 is FYNNEI in the germline V gene. V was clipped by 8 bases and J by 6 bases, with 13 bases between them. This CDR3 spans 12 amino acids. The CDR3: CASDRENHGYTF. In nucleotides, the CDR3 is TGTGCCAGCGACAGAGAGAACCATGGCTACACCTTC.

The J gene is TRBJ2-5, the V gene TRBV15; TRBD2 matches at 7 bases. The CDR3 spans 14 residues. V was pared by 0 bases and J by 7 bases, with 5 bases of the junction left unmatched. CDR1 and CDR2 (germline): LNHNV, YYDKDF (reference sequence). In nucleotides, the CDR3 is TGTGCCACCAGCAGAGATCCTAGCGGCCGGACCCAGTACTTC. It yields the protein CATSRDPSGRTQYF.

The chain joins TRBV10-3 to TRBJ2-7; D is uncertain. V dropped 8 bases and J dropped 0 bases, with 14 bases sitting between them. Germline-derived CDR1 and CDR2 are ENHRY and SYGVKD. This CDR3 comprises 14 residues. CDR3 in amino acids: CAIQTRRSSYEQYF. The DNA of the CDR3 is TGTGCCATCCAAACCCGACGGAGCTCCTACGAGCAGTACTTC.

The rearrangement joins TRBV20-1 to TRBJ2-5; unclear D gene. Germline-derived CDR1 and CDR2 are DFQATT and SNEGSKA (reference sequence). The CDR3 has 14 residues. V lost 2 bases, J lost 0 bases, and 10 bases lay in between. The CDR3 nucleotides read TGCAGTGCTAGATTGGACGGTAACCAAGAGACCCAGTACTTC. It yields the protein CSARLDGNQETQYF.

The chain uses TRBV20-1 and TRBJ2-7; 9 bases line up with TRBD1. Germline loops: CDR1 DFQATT, CDR2 SNEGSKA (reference sequence). With V trimmed by 3 bases and J by 4 bases, 7 bases remained unmatched. This CDR3 region has 14 residues. The CDR3 coding sequence is TGCAGTGCTAGTGACAGGGGGAGATCGTACGAGCAGTACTTC. Protein product: CSASDRGRSYEQYF.

Ten or more counts support this clonotype. The chain couples TRBV10-3 to TRBJ2-7; TRBD2 might be the D (6 bases). V was cut by 0 bases and J by 5 bases, with 8 bases left in between. The CDR3 runs to 13 residues. The germline V gene encodes CDR1 ENHRY and CDR2 SYGVKD. The CDR3 is CAISESGGDEQYF. CDR3 DNA: TGTGCCATCAGTGAGTCGGGGGGTGACGAGCAGTACTTC.

The chain uses TRBV7-9 and TRBJ2-7; possibly TRBD1 for D (5 bases). The CDR3 spans 12 residues. Germline lookup yields CDR1 SEHNR and CDR2 FQNEAQ (reference sequence). V lost 5 bases to trimming and J lost 5 bases, with 10 bases between them. The CDR3 nucleotides read TGTGCCAGCAGCGACGACAGTAACGAGCAGTACTTC. Its protein product is CASSDDSNEQYF.

J is TRBJ1-3 and V is TRBV29-1; possible D gene TRBD1, 5 bases. V was trimmed by 3 bases and J by 7 bases, leaving 13 bases between them. CDR3 size: 13 residues. Germline lookup yields CDR1 SQVTM and CDR2 ANQGSEA. DNA for the CDR3: TGCAGCGTTGATGGGGCGGAGGGCAACACCATATATTTT. Translating gives CSVDGAEGNTIYF.

This chain connects TRBV7-6 to TRBJ2-5; 11 bases fit TRBD2. Looked up from germline, CDR1 is SGHVS and CDR2 is FNYEAQ. V shed 5 bases, J shed 3 bases, and the junction held 8 bases outside the gene matches. The CDR3 extends over 16 amino acids. As DNA, the CDR3 is TGTGCCAGCAGCCCGCGACTAGCGGGACGAGAAGAGACCCAGTACTTC. Translated: CASSPRLAGREETQYF.

This clonotype was seen more than once but under ten times. The chain combines TRBV7-2 with TRBJ1-2, with 7 bases matching TRBD1. V was pared by 7 bases and J by 8 bases, with 13 bases of the junction left unmatched. CDR1 is SGHTA and CDR2 is FQGNSA in the germline V gene. This CDR3 contains 14 residues. The CDR3 region has the DNA TGTGCCAGCACCTCAGGGGGACATCGGCACGGCTACACCTTC. Its translation is CASTSGGHRHGYTF.

This clonotype was counted ten times or more. The V gene is TRBV29-1, the J gene TRBJ1-2; D not certain. The CDR3 is 12 amino acids. V was shortened by 6 bases and J by 8 bases, with 16 bases between the two germline ends. The germline CDR1 and CDR2 sequences are SQVTM and ANQGSEA. Written as DNA, the CDR3 is TGCAGCGTCCCGTTAGGGAATAGAGGCTACACCTTC. This codes for CSVPLGNRGYTF.

In this sample, this clonotype turned up a few times. V gene TRBV20-1 combines with J gene TRBJ1-2; TRBD1 agrees at 7 bases. The CDR3 extends over 12 amino acids. V dropped 5 bases and J dropped 3; count of bases not matched to a gene: 3. Germline-derived CDR1 and CDR2 are DFQATT and SNEGSKA (reference sequence). CDR3 bases: TGCAGTGCTGATACAGGGGACTATGGCTACACCTTC. Protein product: CSADTGDYGYTF.

This clonotype was seen a single time. At one boundary the junction diverges from the germline segment, which might be a read error. The chain has TRBV24-1 and TRBJ1-2; D is unresolved. The CDR3 spans 13 residues. The germline gives CDR1 KGHDR, CDR2 SFDVKD. CDR3 residues: CASSLNSFYGYTF. CDR3 nucleotide sequence: TGTGCCAGCAGTTTAAACAGCTTCTATGGCTACACCTTC.

V gene TRBV2 combines with J gene TRBJ1-6; 9 bases match TRBD1. With 8 bases clipped from V and 7 bases from J, the junction kept 6 bases outside the gene matches. CDR1 is SNHLY and CDR2 is FYNNEI in the germline V gene. The CDR3 sequence is 14 residues long. This CDR3 reads CASWGGTGNSPLHF. CDR3 bases: TGTGCCAGCTGGGGTGGGACAGGGAATTCACCCCTCCACTTT.

This clonotype has just a few counts. V gene TRBV5-1 combines with J gene TRBJ2-5, with D maybe TRBD1 (6 bases). Trimming shortened V by 4 bases and J by 4 bases, and 17 bases separated the two germline ends. Germline lookup yields CDR1 SGHRS and CDR2 YFSETQ. The CDR3 contains 15 residues. The CDR3: CASSVTGRDGETQYF. CDR3 in DNA: TGCGCCAGCAGCGTGACAGGCAGGGATGGAGAGACCCAGTACTTC.

The CDR3 DNA reads TGTGCCACCAGCCGGAACACCGGGGAGCTGTTTTTT. Translated: CATSRNTGELFF. The gene calls are TRBV15 and TRBJ2-2, with D unclear. Trimming left V 5 bases short and J 1 base short, with 2 bases between. There are 12 residues in the CDR3. Per germline, CDR1 LNHNV and CDR2 YYDKDF (reference sequence). Full variable domain (remainder filled in from reference TRBV15 and TRBJ2-2): DAMVIQNPRYQVTQFGKPVTLSCSQTLNHNVMYWYQQKSSQAPKLLFHYYDKDFNNEADTPDNFQSRRPNTSFCFLDIRSPGLGDTAMYLCATSRNTGELFFGEGSRLTVL.

The V call is TRBV5-5, the J call TRBJ1-5, with D tentatively TRBD1 (5 bases). In germline, CDR1 is SGHKS, CDR2 YYEKEE (reference sequence). The CDR3 is made up of 15 amino acids. Trimming removed 0 bases from V and 4 bases from J, with 11 bases in between. The CDR3 region is CASSLVGTENQPQHF. The CDR3 nucleotides are TGTGCCAGCAGCTTGGTAGGGACGGAGAATCAGCCCCAGCATTTT. Using reference TRBV5-5 and TRBJ1-5 for the parts outside the CDR3, the full variable domain is DAGVTQSPTHLIKTRGQQVTLRCSPISGHKSVSWYQQVLGQGPQFIFQYYEKEERGRGNFPDRFSARQFPNYSSELNVNALLLGDSALYLCASSLVGTENQPQHFGDGTRLSIL.

The rearrangement uses TRBV6-6 and TRBJ2-5, with 9 positions matching TRBD2. This CDR3 comprises 14 residues. Germline CDR1 and CDR2: MNHNY and SVGAGI (reference sequence). V was pared by 5 bases and J by 6 bases, with 7 bases of the junction left unmatched. The CDR3 DNA is TGTGCCAGCAGTAAGGCTAGCGGGGTGAAGACCCAGTACTTC. This translates into CASSKASGVKTQYF.

Points on this clonotype: One junction end disagrees with the germline gene, perhaps due to a read error. J is TRBJ2-6 and V is TRBV15, with 7 bases aligning to TRBD1. Germline V gene sequence: CDR1 LNHNV, CDR2 YYDKDF (reference sequence). The CDR3 loop spans 15 amino acids. CDR3: CATSTRGAGGNVLTF. The DNA for the CDR3 is TGTGCCACCAGCACCCGAGGGGCAGGGGGCAACGTCCTGACTTTC. Drawing the rest from reference TRBV15 and TRBJ2-6, the complete variable domain is DAMVIQNPRYQVTQFGKPVTLSCSQTLNHNVMYWYQQKSSQAPKLLFHYYDKDFNNEADTPDNFQSRRPNTSFCFLDIRSPGLGDTAMYLCATSTRGAGGNVLTFGAGSRLTVL.

The rearrangement joins TRBV6-1 to TRBJ2-7, with a tentative D call TRBD1 (5 bases). Trimming stripped 5 bases from V and 2 bases from J, with 13 bases between. The CDR3 totals 14 residues. Per the germline V gene, CDR1 is MNHNS and CDR2 is SASEGT. The DNA of the CDR3 is TGTGCCAGCAGTCCCCAGGGCCATCCCTACGAGCAGTACTTC. Residues: CASSPQGHPYEQYF.